This TCR beta chain is drawn from a study of blood T cell repertoires in COVID-19. Study background: Sources were T cells, B-cell-depleted T cells, or PBMCs; the material itself was cDNA or gDNA.

Study processing details: Nucleated cell counts were estimated from reference gene primer amplification. Only in-frame clones appear in the TCRdb table, and some are missing; sequencing was by immunoSEQ multiplex PCR. From that table come the V and J calls and clone size; the DNA was used to work out D and trimming. Here the sample spans 270,000 or so clones, about nine tenths being singletons. CDR3 length equals 15 residues. The germline CDR1 and CDR2 sequences are LGHDT and YNNKEL (reference sequence). Trimming took 0 bases from V and 10 from J, leaving 18 bases between them. Material: peripheral blood. The sequence derives from a woman aged 40 to 50 who had recovered from COVID-19. This chain connects TRBV3-1 (or the pseudogene TRBV3-2) to TRBJ2-5; TRBD2 might be the D (5 bases). This chain's CDR3 is CASSQDTTAERDQYF. CDR3 nucleotide sequence: TGTGCCAGCAGCCAAGATACAACGGCCGAACGGGACCAGTACTTC.